The 17 T cell receptor beta chains given below trace back to one sample, sequenced in a study of response to subunit inactivated influenza vaccine. One entry per CDR3 protein, called by TCRdb with MiXCR from the RT-PCR reads. In the table there are roughly 500,000 distinct CDR3 sequences, roughly 23% of which are singletons. This material consisted of CD4+ T cells sorted from PBMCs, taken more than 4 days after vaccination. The receptors here all came from a middle-aged man who received an inactivated influenza vaccine.

This clonotype was found a few times. The V and J genes are TRBV5-1 and TRBJ2-1; D ambiguous. Trimming stripped 1 base from V and 3 bases from J, with 11 bases between. The germline gives CDR1 SGHRS, CDR2 YFSETQ. CDR3 size: 15 residues. CDR3 in amino acids: CASSLLPRSYNEQFF. The CDR3 nucleotides read TGCGCCAGCAGCTTGCTTCCCAGGAGCTACAATGAGCAGTTCTTC.

In this sample, this clonotype turned up a few times. The chain combines TRBV4-3 with TRBJ1-6, with unresolved D. V lost 0 bases and J lost 1, with 16 bases in between. This CDR3 contains 19 residues. Germline values: CDR1 LGHNA, CDR2 YSLEER. Here the CDR3 reads CASSQDWVRGLSYNSPLHF. DNA for the CDR3: TGCGCCAGCAGCCAAGATTGGGTCCGTGGCCTGTCCTATAATTCACCCCTCCACTTT.

This clonotype has ten or more counts. J is TRBJ1-6 and V is TRBV5-1, with 9 bases matching TRBD1. The germline V gene encodes CDR1 SGHRS and CDR2 YFSETQ. J lost 12 bases, V lost 4 bases, and 8 bases had no gene match. The CDR3 sequence is 14 residues long. CDR3 amino acids: CASSPGTGQQPLHF. The CDR3, as DNA: TGCGCCAGCAGCCCCGGGACAGGGCAGCAACCCCTCCACTTT.

This clonotype was seen more than once but under ten times. The chain carries TRBV20-1 and TRBJ2-1; the D call may be TRBD1 or TRBD2 (5 bases each). Per the germline V gene, CDR1 is DFQATT and CDR2 is SNEGSKA (reference sequence). This CDR3 has 15 residues. V dropped 5 bases and J dropped 4 bases, with 18 bases sitting between them. The CDR3 coding sequence is TGCAGTGCTGGCTCGTTGGGGGTCTTTTACAATGAGCAGTTCTTC. Its translation: CSAGSLGVFYNEQFF.

J is TRBJ2-6 and V is TRBV2; 7 positions agree with TRBD2. The V segment lost 4 bases and the J segment 2 bases; nucleotides outside the gene matches: 2. CDR1 is SNHLY and CDR2 is FYNNEI in the germline V gene. The CDR3 spans 15 residues. The CDR3 nucleotides are TGTGCCAGCAGTGTTCGGGGGGCTGGGGCCAACGTCCTGACTTTC. This encodes CASSVRGAGANVLTF.

This clonotype has only a few counts. The genes are TRBV6-1 and TRBJ2-7; D may match TRBD1 or TRBD2 (5 bases each). This CDR3 comprises 12 residues. The germline V gene has CDR1 MNHNS and CDR2 SASEGT. Trimming stripped 10 bases from V and 1 base from J, with 11 bases between. CDR3 sequence: CATMGPSYEQYF. CDR3 nucleotides: TGTGCCACAATGGGACCTTCCTACGAGCAGTACTTC.

The gene calls are TRBV5-1 and TRBJ2-3; either TRBD1 or TRBD2 may supply D (6 bases each). The germline V gene encodes CDR1 SGHRS and CDR2 YFSETQ. V shed 7 bases and J shed 5 bases, with 20 bases lying between them. The CDR3 extends over 15 amino acids. The CDR3 DNA reads TGCGCCAGCGCCCCCGTGCCGGGGGCGGGAGATACGCAGTATTTT. It encodes CASAPVPGAGDTQYF.

The rearrangement uses TRBV2 and TRBJ2-7, with 12 positions matching TRBD1. Germline trimming cut 8 bases from V and 7 bases from J; bases unmatched to any gene: 12. CDR1 is SNHLY and CDR2 is FYNNEI in the germline V gene. The CDR3 runs to 15 residues. CDR3 DNA: TGTGCCAGCCGCCCCTTGGGACAGGGGGCGGGAGAGCAGTACTTC. This translates into CASRPLGQGAGEQYF.

The chain employs TRBV24-1 and TRBJ2-1; 7 bases align to TRBD2. The CDR3 has 17 residues. The ends lost 3 bases at V and 0 bases at J; junction bases unmatched: 7. CDR1 and CDR2 (germline): KGHDR, SFDVKD. The CDR3 nucleotides read TGTGCCACCAGTGATCAGACTAGCACAAGCTCCTACAATGAGCAGTTCTTC. This sequence encodes CATSDQTSTSSYNEQFF.

The chain carries TRBV4-1 and TRBJ2-2; D might be TRBD1 or TRBD2, each matching 5 bases. Per germline, CDR1 MGHRA and CDR2 YSYEKL. Trimming shortened V by 4 bases and J by 4 bases, and 16 bases separated the two germline ends. The CDR3 spans 16 residues. In nucleotides, the CDR3 is TGCGCCAGCAGCCTGTCTTCGGGGCGCGGCACCGGGGAGCTGTTTTTT. Translated, it gives CASSLSSGRGTGELFF.

The chain carries TRBV7-2 and TRBJ1-5; D unclear. V was pared by 0 bases and J by 6 bases, with 9 bases between. The CDR3 runs to 14 residues. CDR1 SGHTA and CDR2 FQGNSA come from the germline V gene. CDR3 region: CASSLASVGQPQHF. The CDR3 nucleotides are TGTGCCAGCAGCTTAGCGTCAGTAGGTCAGCCCCAGCATTTT.

The gene calls are TRBV10-3 and TRBJ1-2, with TRBD1 identical over 7 bases. After removal of 8 bases from V and 2 bases from J, the junction contained 5 bases not matched to a gene. The length of the CDR3 is 13 residues. CDR1 is ENHRY, CDR2 SYGVKD, per germline. The CDR3 loop reads CAIGGQHNYGYTF. The CDR3 nucleotides read TGTGCCATCGGGGGACAGCACAACTATGGCTACACCTTC.

This clonotype showed up just a few times. The chain combines TRBV5-1 with TRBJ2-3; 10 nucleotides line up with TRBD1. Germline lookup yields CDR1 SGHRS and CDR2 YFSETQ. There are 18 residues in the CDR3. V shed 2 bases and J 3 bases; nucleotides not matched to a gene: 12. As DNA, the CDR3 is TGCGCCAGCAGCTTTGGGACAGGGGACAGCCAACGGACAGATACGCAGTATTTT. As protein: CASSFGTGDSQRTDTQYF. Complete variable domain (other parts from reference TRBV5-1 and TRBJ2-3): KAGVTQTPRYLIKTRGQQVTLSCSPISGHRSVSWYQQTPGQGLQFLFEYFSETQRNKGNFPGRFSGRQFSNSRSEMNVSTLELGDSALYLCASSFGTGDSQRTDTQYFGPGTRLTVL.

V usage is TRBV12-3 or TRBV12-4 and J usage is TRBJ2-7; a weak D match, TRBD1 (6 bases). Trimming stripped 6 bases from V and 6 bases from J, with 15 bases between. This CDR3 is 13 amino acids long. The CDR3 loop is CASSQQTGGEQYF. CDR3 in DNA: TGTGCCAGCAGCCAACAGACAGGTGGCGAGCAGTACTTC.

This clonotype turned up a few times. The chain is built from TRBV7-2 and TRBJ2-5; 7 nucleotides match TRBD2. This CDR3 is built from 16 residues. V gave up 1 base and J gave up 5 bases; unmatched junction bases: 10. Per the germline V gene, CDR1 is SGHTA and CDR2 is FQGNSA. CDR3 bases: TGTGCCAGCAGCTTAGGGCGATCTAGCGGCAGGGAGACCCAGTACTTC. Translation: CASSLGRSSGRETQYF. Looking up the rest from reference TRBV7-2 and TRBJ2-5 gives the full variable domain: GAGVSQSPSNKVTEKGKDVELRCDPISGHTALYWYRQSLGQGLEFLIYFQGNSAPDKSGLPSDRFSAERTGGSVSTLTIQRTQQEDSAVYLCASSLGRSSGRETQYFGPGTRLLVL.

V usage is TRBV7-2 and J usage is TRBJ2-7, with TRBD2 as a possible D gene (5 bases). The CDR3 is made up of 15 amino acids. Germline V lookup: CDR1 SGHTA, CDR2 FQGNSA. The V and J ends lost 7 bases and 4 bases respectively, with 20 bases between them. Here the CDR3 reads CASNLSTGKGYEQYF. CDR3 DNA sequence: TGTGCCAGCAACCTCAGTACCGGGAAGGGATACGAGCAGTACTTC.

This clonotype was observed a single time. V gene TRBV4-3 combines with J gene TRBJ2-7; D is ambiguous. Germline V gene data show CDR1 as LGHNA and CDR2 as YSLEER. With 0 bases removed from V and 5 bases from J, the gap between germline ends came to 11 bases. The CDR3 is 14 amino acids. The DNA for the CDR3 is TGCGCCAGCAGCCAAGATCGCACATCTCACGAGCAGTACTTC. Translated, it gives CASSQDRTSHEQYF.